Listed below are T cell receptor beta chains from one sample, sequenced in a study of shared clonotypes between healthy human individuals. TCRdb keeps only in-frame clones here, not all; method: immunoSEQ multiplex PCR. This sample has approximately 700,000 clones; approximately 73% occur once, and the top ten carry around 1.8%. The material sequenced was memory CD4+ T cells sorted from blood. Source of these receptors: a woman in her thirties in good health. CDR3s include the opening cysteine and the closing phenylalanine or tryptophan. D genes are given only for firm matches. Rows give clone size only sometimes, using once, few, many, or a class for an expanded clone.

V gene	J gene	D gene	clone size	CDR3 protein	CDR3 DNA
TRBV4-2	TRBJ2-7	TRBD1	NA	CASSQADRSYEQYF	TGTGCCAGCAGCCAAGCGGACAGGTCCTACGAGCAGTACTTC
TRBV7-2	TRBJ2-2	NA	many	CASNIFQKTGELFF	TGTGCCAGCAACATTTTCCAGAAAACCGGGGAGCTGTTTTTT
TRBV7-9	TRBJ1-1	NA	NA	CASSSYDSPGSAFF	TGTGCCAGCAGCTCTTACGACAGCCCAGGGTCCGCTTTCTTT
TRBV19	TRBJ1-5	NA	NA	CASSIPPGGGYQPQHF	TGTGCCAGTAGTATCCCCCCCGGGGGGGGCTATCAGCCCCAGCATTTT
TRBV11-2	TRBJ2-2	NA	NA	CASSLDLVRAANTGELFF	TGTGCCAGCAGCTTAGATCTGGTGCGGGCAGCGAACACCGGGGAGCTGTTTTTT
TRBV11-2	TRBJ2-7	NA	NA	CASSDPGGFYYEQYF	TGTGCCAGCAGCGACCCGGGTGGCTTTTATTACGAGCAGTACTTC
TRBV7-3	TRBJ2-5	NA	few	CASSLVGGETQYF	TGTGCCAGCAGCTTAGTGGGCGGGGAGACCCAGTACTTC
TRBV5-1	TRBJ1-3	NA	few	CASSLGSGSGNTIYF	TGCGCCAGCAGCCTTGGATCGGGATCGGGAAACACCATATATTTT
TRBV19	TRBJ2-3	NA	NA	CASSIGLLAAGNTQYF	TGTGCCAGTAGTATAGGGTTGTTAGCGGCAGGTAATACGCAGTATTTT
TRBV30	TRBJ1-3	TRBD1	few	CAWSVRGNRGSGNTIYF	TGTGCCTGGAGTGTACGCGGGAACAGGGGGTCGGGAAACACCATATATTTT
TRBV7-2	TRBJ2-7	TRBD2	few	CASSLGPSGYYEQYF	TGTGCCAGCAGCTTAGGGCCTAGCGGTTACTACGAGCAGTACTTC
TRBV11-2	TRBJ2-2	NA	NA	CASSLDLGGTGELFF	TGTGCCAGCAGCTTAGACCTGGGCGGCACCGGGGAGCTGTTTTTT
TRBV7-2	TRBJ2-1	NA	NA	CASSLEVSKNEQFF	TGTGCCAGCAGCTTAGAAGTTAGCAAGAATGAGCAGTTCTTC
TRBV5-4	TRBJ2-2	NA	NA	CASSLRIDTGELFF	TGTGCCAGCAGCTTAAGAATCGACACCGGGGAGCTGTTTTTT
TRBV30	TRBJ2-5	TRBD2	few	CAWTPGLARNQETQYF	TGTGCCTGGACCCCGGGACTAGCGAGAAACCAAGAGACCCAGTACTTC
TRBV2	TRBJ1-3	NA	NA	CASSESQGRSTGGNTIYF	TGTGCCAGCAGTGAAAGTCAGGGGAGATCGACTGGTGGAAACACCATATATTTT
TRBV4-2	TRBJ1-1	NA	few	CASSQVGRDTEAFF	TGTGCCAGCAGCCAAGTGGGGCGGGACACTGAAGCTTTCTTT
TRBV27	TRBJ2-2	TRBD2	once	CASKVYGTSGSGELFF	TGTGCCAGCAAGGTCTACGGGACTAGCGGGAGCGGGGAGCTGTTTTTT
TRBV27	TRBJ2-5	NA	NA	CASSLLGRQETQYF	TGTGCCAGCAGTTTGCTTGGACGGCAAGAGACCCAGTACTTC
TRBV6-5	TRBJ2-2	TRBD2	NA	CASSYGGGANTGELFF	TGTGCCAGCAGTTACGGGGGAGGGGCCAACACCGGGGAGCTGTTTTTT
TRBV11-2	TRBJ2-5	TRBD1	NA	CASSLVSRGQGEETQYF	TGTGCCAGCAGCTTAGTTAGTAGGGGACAGGGAGAAGAGACCCAGTACTTC
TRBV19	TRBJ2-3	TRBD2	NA	CASRGGRATDTQYF	TGTGCCAGTAGAGGCGGGAGGGCCACAGATACGCAGTATTTT
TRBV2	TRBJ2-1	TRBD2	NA	CASSVPGLAGLGQFF	TGTGCCAGCAGTGTCCCGGGACTAGCGGGTCTAGGCCAGTTCTTC
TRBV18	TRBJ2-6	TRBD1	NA	CASSPRNGTGGPGANVLTF	TGTGCCAGCTCACCGAGAAATGGGACAGGGGGCCCTGGGGCCAACGTCCTGACTTTC
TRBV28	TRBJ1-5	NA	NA	CASSLFETSGNQPQHF	TGTGCCAGCAGTTTATTCGAGACCTCCGGCAATCAGCCCCAGCATTTT
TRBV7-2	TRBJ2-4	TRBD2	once	CASSPTSGGNIQYF	TGTGCCAGCAGCCCAACTAGCGGGGGAAACATTCAGTACTTC
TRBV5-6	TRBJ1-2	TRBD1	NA	CASRNRGRTHYGYTF	TGTGCCAGCAGAAACAGGGGCCGGACTCACTATGGCTACACCTTC
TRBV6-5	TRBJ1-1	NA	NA	CASSRFRDTNTEAFF	TGTGCCAGCAGTCGATTCCGGGACACCAACACTGAAGCTTTCTTT
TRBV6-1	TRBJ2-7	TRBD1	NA	CASSETGGEQYF	TGTGCCAGCAGTGAAACAGGGGGGGAGCAGTACTTC
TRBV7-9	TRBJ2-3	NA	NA	CASSLLSGPNTNTQYF	TGTGCCAGCAGCTTACTTTCGGGACCGAATACGAATACGCAGTATTTT
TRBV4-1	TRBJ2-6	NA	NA	CASSKGRRVSGANVLTF	TGCGCCAGCAGCAAGGGACGGAGAGTCTCTGGGGCCAACGTCCTGACTTTC
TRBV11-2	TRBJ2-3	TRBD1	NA	CASSLSTGGTDTQYF	TGTGCCAGCAGCTTATCGACAGGGGGCACAGATACGCAGTATTTT
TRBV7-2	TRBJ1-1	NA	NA	CASSFRLNTEAFF	TGTGCCAGCAGCTTTCGGTTGAACACTGAAGCTTTCTTT
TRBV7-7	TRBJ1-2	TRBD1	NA	CASSPRPGTGVRGYGYTF	TGTGCCAGCAGCCCTCGTCCCGGGACAGGGGTACGGGGCTATGGCTACACCTTC
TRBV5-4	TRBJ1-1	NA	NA	CASRDGHLTEAFF	TGTGCCAGCAGGGACGGACATCTCACTGAAGCTTTCTTT
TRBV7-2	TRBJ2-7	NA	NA	CASSLEASSYEQYF	TGTGCCAGCAGCTTAGAAGCTAGCTCCTACGAGCAGTACTTC
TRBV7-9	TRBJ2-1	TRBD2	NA	CASSFQGREGHSYNEQFF	TGTGCCAGCAGCTTTCAAGGGCGGGAGGGCCACTCCTACAATGAGCAGTTCTTC
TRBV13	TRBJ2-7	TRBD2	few	CASSGGGSYEQYF	TGTGCCAGCTCCGGGGGAGGGAGCTACGAGCAGTACTTC
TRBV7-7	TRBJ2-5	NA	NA	CASSSTGETQYF	TGTGCCAGCAGCTCGACCGGAGAGACCCAGTACTTC
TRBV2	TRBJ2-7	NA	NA	CASSEGPPYEQYF	TGTGCCAGCAGTGAAGGACCCCCATACGAGCAGTACTTC
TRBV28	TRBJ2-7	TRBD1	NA	CASSPPPGQGREQYF	TGTGCCAGCAGCCCCCCCCCGGGACAGGGACGGGAGCAGTACTTC
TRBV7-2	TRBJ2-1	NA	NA	CASSLRTVYNEQFF	TGTGCCAGCAGCTTGAGGACAGTTTACAATGAGCAGTTCTTC
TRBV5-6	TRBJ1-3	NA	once	CASSLLSVHYSGNTIYF	TGTGCCAGCAGCTTGCTTTCTGTTCACTACTCTGGAAACACCATATATTTT
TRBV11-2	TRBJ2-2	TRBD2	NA	CASSLTGLAANTGELFF	TGTGCCAGCAGCTTAACCGGACTAGCGGCTAACACCGGGGAGCTGTTTTTT
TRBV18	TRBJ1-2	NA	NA	CASSPAINYGYTF	TGTGCCAGCTCACCGGCGATCAACTATGGCTACACCTTC
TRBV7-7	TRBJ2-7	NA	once	CASSSRKGVYEQYF	TGTGCCAGCAGCTCTAGAAAAGGGGTCTACGAGCAGTACTTC
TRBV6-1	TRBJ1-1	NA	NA	CASKKIENTEAFF	TGTGCCAGTAAGAAAATAGAGAACACTGAAGCTTTCTTT
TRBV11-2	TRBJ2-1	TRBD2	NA	CASSLALTSGRNNEQFF	TGTGCCAGCAGCTTAGCCCTCACTAGCGGGAGAAACAATGAGCAGTTCTTC
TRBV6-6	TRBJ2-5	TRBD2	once	CATGTTIETQYF	TGTGCCACCGGGACTACCATAGAGACCCAGTACTTC
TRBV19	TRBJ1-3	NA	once	CASRPPSFSGNTIYF	TGTGCCAGTCGACCACCATCCTTCTCTGGAAACACCATATATTTT
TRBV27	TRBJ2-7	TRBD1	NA	CASTRGGDEQYF	TGTGCCAGCACAAGAGGGGGCGACGAGCAGTACTTC
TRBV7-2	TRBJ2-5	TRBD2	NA	CASSFPGGQETQYF	TGTGCCAGCAGCTTTCCGGGAGGGCAAGAGACCCAGTACTTC
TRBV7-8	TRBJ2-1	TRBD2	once	CASSLASSGGNEQFF	TGTGCCAGCAGCTTAGCTAGTTCGGGGGGCAATGAGCAGTTCTTC